This T cell receptor (beta chain) is from a study of blood T cells in healthy people across ages. Using a J-beta primer mix together with a sample-barcoded 5' primer, a second PCR was run for roughly 7 to 11 cycles. A template-switch adaptor containing 12 random nucleotides labeled each cDNA molecule. MiXCR, applied by TCRdb to the 5' RACE reads, yields one record per CDR3 protein. This sample carries roughly 800,000 distinct CDR3 sequences, 58% of them seen once, and the ten largest clones take roughly 22%. Trimming took off 3 bases at V and 7 bases at J, with 12 bases between the two ends. Germline V gene sequence: CDR1 MNHNS, CDR2 SASEGT. This CDR3 region has 14 residues.

The rearrangement uses TRBV6-1 and TRBJ2-2, with a weak D call TRBD1 (5 bases). The source of this sequence is a man under 40 in good health. The sample comprised blood. CDR3 loop: CASSEIGVVGELFF. Written as DNA, the CDR3 is TGTGCCAGCAGTGAGATAGGGGTCGTCGGGGAGCTGTTTTTT.